A selection of T cell receptor beta chains follows, all from one sample in a study of shared clonotypes between healthy human individuals. Data came from immunoSEQ multiplex PCR; TCRdb stores just in-frame clones and leaves some out. The sample has approximately 2,000,000 clones, 90% to 95% seen once. Material for sequencing was naive CD8+ T cells from PBMCs. The receptor source for this set is a man aged 18 to 30 in good health. Some clones in this sample may be carry-over from other donors' samples. CDR3s include the opening cysteine and the closing phenylalanine or tryptophan. A D gene is named only where the DNA matches it firmly. Some rows mark clone size as missing; the rest say once, few, many or name a class of expanded clone.

v_gene: TRBV5-6; d_gene: TRBD2; j_gene: TRBJ2-7; abundance: .; CDR3nt: TGTGCCAGCAGCTTTTCTAGCGGGCCGTACGAGCAGTACTTC; CDR3aa: CASSFSSGPYEQYF
v_gene: TRBV27; d_gene: .; j_gene: TRBJ2-7; abundance: .; CDR3nt: TGTGCCAGCAGTTTATCCCCAGGGTCCATTAGATACGAGCAGTACTTC; CDR3aa: CASSLSPGSIRYEQYF
v_gene: TRBV30; d_gene: .; j_gene: TRBJ2-7; abundance: .; CDR3nt: TGTGCCTGGAGTGCGGGCTACTCCTACGAGCAGTACTTC; CDR3aa: CAWSAGYSYEQYF
v_gene: TRBV6-5; d_gene: .; j_gene: TRBJ2-7; abundance: once; CDR3nt: TGTGCCAGCAGGGGCAGCTACGAGCAGTACTTC; CDR3aa: CASRGSYEQYF
v_gene: TRBV10-3; d_gene: TRBD1; j_gene: TRBJ1-2; abundance: few; CDR3nt: TGTGCCATCAGGGGAGGCCCGGGACAGCGATATGGCTACACCTTC; CDR3aa: CAIRGGPGQRYGYTF
v_gene: TRBV7-9; d_gene: TRBD2; j_gene: TRBJ2-7; abundance: .; CDR3nt: TGTGCCAGCAGCTTAGCACTAGCGGGAGCAGTTTCATACGAGCAGTACTTC; CDR3aa: CASSLALAGAVSYEQYF
v_gene: TRBV5-8; d_gene: .; j_gene: TRBJ1-2; abundance: once; CDR3nt: TGTGCCAGCACCCCAGGGACTGGTACTAACTATGGCTACACCTTC; CDR3aa: CASTPGTGTNYGYTF
v_gene: TRBV2; d_gene: .; j_gene: TRBJ1-2; abundance: .; CDR3nt: TGTGCCAGCAGTGAAGGGACCGCCCTTGGCTATGGCTACACCTTC; CDR3aa: CASSEGTALGYGYTF
v_gene: TRBV14; d_gene: .; j_gene: TRBJ2-7; abundance: .; CDR3nt: TGTGCCAGCAGCCCAAAAGGCGGGACACTCAACTACGAGCAGTACTTC; CDR3aa: CASSPKGGTLNYEQYF
v_gene: TRBV5-5; d_gene: .; j_gene: TRBJ2-7; abundance: .; CDR3nt: TGTGCCAGCAATATAAACCCCGCTAGAGAGCAGTACTTC; CDR3aa: CASNINPAREQYF
v_gene: TRBV9; d_gene: .; j_gene: TRBJ2-3; abundance: once; CDR3nt: TGTGCCAGCAGCGTTGGGACCGGAGTTATAGATACGCAGTATTTT; CDR3aa: CASSVGTGVIDTQYF
v_gene: TRBV4-2; d_gene: TRBD2; j_gene: TRBJ2-7; abundance: .; CDR3nt: TGTGCCAGCAGCCAACCGACTAGCGGGAGTTGGGGCGAGCAGTACTTC; CDR3aa: CASSQPTSGSWGEQYF
v_gene: TRBV27; d_gene: TRBD2; j_gene: TRBJ2-7; abundance: .; CDR3nt: TGTGCCAGCAGTTTATCCAGCGGGAGTGGTTACGAGCAGTACTTC; CDR3aa: CASSLSSGSGYEQYF
v_gene: TRBV4-2; d_gene: TRBD2; j_gene: TRBJ2-1; abundance: .; CDR3nt: TGTGCCAGCAGCCAAGATGATCGTCTCGCGGGAGACGGGGATGAGCAGTTCTTC; CDR3aa: CASSQDDRLAGDGDEQFF
v_gene: TRBV15; d_gene: .; j_gene: TRBJ2-7; abundance: .; CDR3nt: TGTGCCACCAGCAGATCGGGGGACTCTTCCTACGAGCAGTACTTC; CDR3aa: CATSRSGDSSYEQYF
v_gene: TRBV7-6; d_gene: TRBD2; j_gene: TRBJ2-7; abundance: .; CDR3nt: TGTGCCAGCAGCACGACTAGCGGGAGGGCCTGGTACGAGCAGTACTTC; CDR3aa: CASSTTSGRAWYEQYF
v_gene: TRBV19; d_gene: TRBD2; j_gene: TRBJ2-1; abundance: .; CDR3nt: TGTGCCAGTAGTATACCAGCGGGGTACAATGAGCAGTTCTTC; CDR3aa: CASSIPAGYNEQFF
v_gene: TRBV19; d_gene: .; j_gene: TRBJ1-2; abundance: .; CDR3nt: TGTGCCAGTTTGTACAACTATGGCTACACCTTC; CDR3aa: CASLYNYGYTF
v_gene: TRBV9; d_gene: .; j_gene: TRBJ2-7; abundance: .; CDR3nt: TGTGCCAGCAGCGTTGGACTGGGGCCCGAGCAGTACTTC; CDR3aa: CASSVGLGPEQYF
v_gene: TRBV2; d_gene: TRBD2; j_gene: TRBJ2-3; abundance: .; CDR3nt: TGTGCCAGCAGTGAAGAGCGGGAGTGGGCAACTAGCACAGATACGCAGTATTTT; CDR3aa: CASSEEREWATSTDTQYF
v_gene: TRBV4-1; d_gene: TRBD1; j_gene: TRBJ2-5; abundance: .; CDR3nt: TGCGCCAGCAGCCGACCCGGGACAGGAGAGACCCAGTACTTC; CDR3aa: CASSRPGTGETQYF
v_gene: TRBV7-9; d_gene: .; j_gene: TRBJ2-2; abundance: .; CDR3nt: TGTGCCAGCGCCGGCGCGCTGAACACCGGGGAGCTGTTTTTT; CDR3aa: CASAGALNTGELFF
v_gene: TRBV9; d_gene: .; j_gene: TRBJ2-7; abundance: .; CDR3nt: TGTGCCAGCAGCGCCCAGGGGGGTTACGAGCAGTACTTC; CDR3aa: CASSAQGGYEQYF
v_gene: TRBV6-6; d_gene: .; j_gene: TRBJ2-7; abundance: .; CDR3nt: TGTGCCAGCATGGGCCTTGGGTCCGAGCAGTACTTC; CDR3aa: CASMGLGSEQYF
v_gene: TRBV7-9; d_gene: .; j_gene: TRBJ2-7; abundance: .; CDR3nt: TGTGCCAGCAGCTTTGGGGACGCGGACAGATCATACTTC; CDR3aa: CASSFGDADRSYF
v_gene: TRBV30; d_gene: .; j_gene: TRBJ2-5; abundance: once; CDR3nt: TGTGCCTGGATTTCCGGGCGGGGGCCCCAGTACTTC; CDR3aa: CAWISGRGPQYF
v_gene: TRBV7-6; d_gene: .; j_gene: TRBJ1-3; abundance: .; CDR3nt: TGTGCCAGCAGCCCCTTTCCCCCTGCTATCTCTGGAAACACCATATATTTT; CDR3aa: CASSPFPPAISGNTIYF
v_gene: TRBV30; d_gene: .; j_gene: TRBJ2-1; abundance: .; CDR3nt: TGTGCTTCCTTAGCTGGAAGGGTCGAGCAGTTCTTC; CDR3aa: CASLAGRVEQFF
v_gene: TRBV4-1; d_gene: .; j_gene: TRBJ1-2; abundance: .; CDR3nt: TGCGCCAGCAGCCATGAGGGCTGGAATCCTAACTATGGCTACACCTTC; CDR3aa: CASSHEGWNPNYGYTF
v_gene: TRBV10-3; d_gene: .; j_gene: TRBJ1-6; abundance: .; CDR3nt: TGTGCCATCAGTGACGGTAATTCACCCCTCCACTTT; CDR3aa: CAISDGNSPLHF
v_gene: TRBV19; d_gene: TRBD1; j_gene: TRBJ1-2; abundance: .; CDR3nt: TGTGCCAGTAGTGCCTTAGGGACAGGCCATGGCTACACCTTC; CDR3aa: CASSALGTGHGYTF
v_gene: TRBV7-9; d_gene: .; j_gene: TRBJ2-5; abundance: .; CDR3nt: TGTGCCAGCAGCCCTAGACAGGCGGTGACCCAGTACTTC; CDR3aa: CASSPRQAVTQYF